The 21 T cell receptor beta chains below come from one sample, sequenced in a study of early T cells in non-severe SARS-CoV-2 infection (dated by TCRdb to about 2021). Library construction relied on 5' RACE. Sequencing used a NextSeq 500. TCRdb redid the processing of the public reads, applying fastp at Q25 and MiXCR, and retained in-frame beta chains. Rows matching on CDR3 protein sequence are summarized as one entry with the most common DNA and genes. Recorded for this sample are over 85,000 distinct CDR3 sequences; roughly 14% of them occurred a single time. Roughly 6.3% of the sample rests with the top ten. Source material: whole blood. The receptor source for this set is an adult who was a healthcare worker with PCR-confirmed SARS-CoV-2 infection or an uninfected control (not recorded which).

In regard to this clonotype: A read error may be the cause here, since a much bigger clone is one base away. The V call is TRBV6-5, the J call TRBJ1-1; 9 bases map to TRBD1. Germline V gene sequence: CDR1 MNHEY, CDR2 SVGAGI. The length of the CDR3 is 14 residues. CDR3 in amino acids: CASSPDRGSTGAFF. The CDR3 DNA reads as TGTGCCAGCAGCCCGGACAGGGGAAGCACTGGAGCTTTCTTT.

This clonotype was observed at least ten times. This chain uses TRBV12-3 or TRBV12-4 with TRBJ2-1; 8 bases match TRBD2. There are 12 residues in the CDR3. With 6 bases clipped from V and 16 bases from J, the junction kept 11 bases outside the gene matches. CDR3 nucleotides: TGTGCCAGCAGCCTTGGACTAGCCGGTAGCTTCTTC. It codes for CASSLGLAGSFF.

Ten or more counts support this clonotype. CDR3 DNA: TGTGCCATCAGTGAGACCGGGACTAGCGACTACGAGCAGTACTTC. Translating gives CAISETGTSDYEQYF. The J gene is TRBJ2-7, the V gene TRBV10-3; 10 bases line up with TRBD2. Germline-derived CDR1 and CDR2 are ENHRY and SYGVKD. The CDR3 is 15 amino acids. Germline trimming cut 2 bases from V and 3 bases from J; bases unmatched to any gene: 4.

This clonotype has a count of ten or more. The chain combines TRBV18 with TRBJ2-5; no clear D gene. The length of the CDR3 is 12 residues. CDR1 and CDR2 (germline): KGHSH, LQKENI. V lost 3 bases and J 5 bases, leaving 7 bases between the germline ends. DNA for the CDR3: TGTGCCAGCTCACCGGGTAGGGAGACCCAGTACTTC. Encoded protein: CASSPGRETQYF.

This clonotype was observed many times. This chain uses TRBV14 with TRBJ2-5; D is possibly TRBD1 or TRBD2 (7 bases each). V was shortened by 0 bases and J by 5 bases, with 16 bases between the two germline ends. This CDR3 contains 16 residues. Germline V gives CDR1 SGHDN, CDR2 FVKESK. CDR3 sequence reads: CASSQEGRGREETQYF. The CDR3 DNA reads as TGTGCCAGCAGCCAAGAAGGAAGGGGGCGGGAGGAGACCCAGTACTTC.

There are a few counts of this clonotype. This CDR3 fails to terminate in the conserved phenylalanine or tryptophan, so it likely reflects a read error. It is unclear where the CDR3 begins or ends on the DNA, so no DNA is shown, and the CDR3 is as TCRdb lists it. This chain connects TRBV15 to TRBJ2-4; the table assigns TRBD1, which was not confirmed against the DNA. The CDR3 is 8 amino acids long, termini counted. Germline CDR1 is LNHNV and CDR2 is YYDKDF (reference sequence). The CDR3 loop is CATSRRQP.

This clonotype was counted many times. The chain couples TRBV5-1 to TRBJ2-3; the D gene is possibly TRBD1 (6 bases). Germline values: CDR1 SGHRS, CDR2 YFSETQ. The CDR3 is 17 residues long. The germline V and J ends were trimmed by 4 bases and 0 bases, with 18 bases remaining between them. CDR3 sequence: CASSRRTAATSTDTQYF. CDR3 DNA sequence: TGCGCCAGCAGCCGTCGGACAGCCGCGACGAGCACAGATACGCAGTATTTT.

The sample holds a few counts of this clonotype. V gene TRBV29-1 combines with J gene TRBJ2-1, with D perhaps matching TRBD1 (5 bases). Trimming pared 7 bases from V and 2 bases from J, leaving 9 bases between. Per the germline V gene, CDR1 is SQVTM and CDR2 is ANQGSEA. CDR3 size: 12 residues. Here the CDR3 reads CSATGAYNEQFF. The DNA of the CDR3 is TGCAGCGCCACAGGTGCCTACAATGAGCAGTTCTTC.

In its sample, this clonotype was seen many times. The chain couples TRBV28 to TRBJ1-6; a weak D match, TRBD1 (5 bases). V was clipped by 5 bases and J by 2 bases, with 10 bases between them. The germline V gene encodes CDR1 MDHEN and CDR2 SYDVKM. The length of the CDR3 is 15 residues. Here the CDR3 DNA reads TGTGCCAGCAGTCCCCCGGGGCCCTATAATTCACCCCTCCACTTT. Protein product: CASSPPGPYNSPLHF.

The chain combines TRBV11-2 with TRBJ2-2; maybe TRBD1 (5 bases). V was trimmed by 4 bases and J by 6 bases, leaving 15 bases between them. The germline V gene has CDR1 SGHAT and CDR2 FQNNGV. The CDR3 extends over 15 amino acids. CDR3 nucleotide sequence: TGTGCCAGCAGCTCCCTAAGGGGCGCTTCCGGGGAGCTGTTTTTT. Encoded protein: CASSSLRGASGELFF.

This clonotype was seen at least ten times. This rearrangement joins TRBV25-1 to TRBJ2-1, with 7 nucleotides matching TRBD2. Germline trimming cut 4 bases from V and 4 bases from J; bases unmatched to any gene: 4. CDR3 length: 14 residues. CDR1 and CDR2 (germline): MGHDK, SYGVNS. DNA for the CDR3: TGTGCCAGCAGTGGGCTCGGGAGGTACAATGAGCAGTTCTTC. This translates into CASSGLGRYNEQFF.

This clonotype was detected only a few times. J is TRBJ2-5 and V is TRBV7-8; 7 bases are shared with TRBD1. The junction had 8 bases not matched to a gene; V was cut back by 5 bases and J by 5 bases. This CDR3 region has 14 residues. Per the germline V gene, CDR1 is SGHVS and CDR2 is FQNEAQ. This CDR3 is CASSTHRGLETQYF. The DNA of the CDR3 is TGTGCCAGCAGCACACACAGGGGTTTGGAGACCCAGTACTTC.

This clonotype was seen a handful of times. The CDR3 coding sequence is TGTGCCAGCAGCGCGGAGATAAAAGAGACCCAGTACTTC. It is translated as CASSAEIKETQYF. The chain is built from TRBV5-4 and TRBJ2-5; D is unclear. The germline V gene has CDR1 SGHNT and CDR2 YYREEE (reference sequence). The CDR3 has 13 amino acids. V was cut by 4 bases and J by 3 bases, with 10 bases left in between.

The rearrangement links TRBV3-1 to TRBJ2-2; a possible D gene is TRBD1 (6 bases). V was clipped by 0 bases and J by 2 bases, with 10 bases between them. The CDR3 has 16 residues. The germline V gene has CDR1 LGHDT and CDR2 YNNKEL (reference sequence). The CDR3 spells CASSQDSGHNTGELFF. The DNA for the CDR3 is TGTGCCAGCAGCCAAGACTCGGGACACAACACCGGGGAGCTGTTTTTT.

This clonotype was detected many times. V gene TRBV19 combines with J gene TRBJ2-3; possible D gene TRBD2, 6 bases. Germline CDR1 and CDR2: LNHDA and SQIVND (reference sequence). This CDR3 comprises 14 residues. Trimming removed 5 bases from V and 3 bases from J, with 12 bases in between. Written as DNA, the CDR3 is TGTGCCAGTAGTCCTCAACTAGCAACAGATACGCAGTATTTT. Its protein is CASSPQLATDTQYF.

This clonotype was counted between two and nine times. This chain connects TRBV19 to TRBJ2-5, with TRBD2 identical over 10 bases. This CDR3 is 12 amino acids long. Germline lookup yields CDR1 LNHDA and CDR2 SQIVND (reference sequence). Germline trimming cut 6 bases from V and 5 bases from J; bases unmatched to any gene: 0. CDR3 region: CASRGLAETQYF. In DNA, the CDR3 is TGTGCCAGTAGGGGACTAGCGGAGACCCAGTACTTC.

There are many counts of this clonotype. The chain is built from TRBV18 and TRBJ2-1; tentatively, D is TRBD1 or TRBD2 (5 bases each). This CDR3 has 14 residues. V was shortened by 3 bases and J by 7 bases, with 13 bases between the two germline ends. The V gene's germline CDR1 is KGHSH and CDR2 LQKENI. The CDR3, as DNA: TGTGCCAGCTCACCCCCGGGGCATCCTAATGAGCAGTTCTTC. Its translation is CASSPPGHPNEQFF.

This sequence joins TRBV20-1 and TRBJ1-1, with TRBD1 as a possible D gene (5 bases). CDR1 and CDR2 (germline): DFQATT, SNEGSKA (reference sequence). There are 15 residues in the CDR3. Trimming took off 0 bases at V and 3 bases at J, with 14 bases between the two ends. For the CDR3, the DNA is TGCAGTGCTAGAGATCAGGATGAGGGACACACTGAAGCTTTCTTT. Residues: CSARDQDEGHTEAFF.

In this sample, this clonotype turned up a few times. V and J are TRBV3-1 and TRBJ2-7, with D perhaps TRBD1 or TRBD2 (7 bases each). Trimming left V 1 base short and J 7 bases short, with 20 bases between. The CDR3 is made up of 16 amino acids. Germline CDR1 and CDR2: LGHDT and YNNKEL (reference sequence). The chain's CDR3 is CASSQGIVGRGGEQYF. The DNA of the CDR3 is TGTGCCAGCAGCCAAGGGATTGTGGGCAGGGGGGGAGAGCAGTACTTC.

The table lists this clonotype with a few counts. CDR3 coding DNA: TGTGCCAGCTCACCTGTCGGGACTGAAGCTTTCTTT. Residues: CASSPVGTEAFF. The chain couples TRBV18 to TRBJ1-1; unclear D gene. Trimming cost V 3 bases and J 5 bases, with 7 bases left between them. The CDR3 has 12 residues. The germline gives CDR1 KGHSH, CDR2 LQKENI.

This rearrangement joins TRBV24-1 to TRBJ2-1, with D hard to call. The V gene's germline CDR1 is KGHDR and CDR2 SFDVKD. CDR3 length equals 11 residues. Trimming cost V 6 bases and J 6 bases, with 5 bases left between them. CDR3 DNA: TGTGCCACCAGTCTTCTCAATGAGCAGTTCTTC. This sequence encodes CATSLLNEQFF.